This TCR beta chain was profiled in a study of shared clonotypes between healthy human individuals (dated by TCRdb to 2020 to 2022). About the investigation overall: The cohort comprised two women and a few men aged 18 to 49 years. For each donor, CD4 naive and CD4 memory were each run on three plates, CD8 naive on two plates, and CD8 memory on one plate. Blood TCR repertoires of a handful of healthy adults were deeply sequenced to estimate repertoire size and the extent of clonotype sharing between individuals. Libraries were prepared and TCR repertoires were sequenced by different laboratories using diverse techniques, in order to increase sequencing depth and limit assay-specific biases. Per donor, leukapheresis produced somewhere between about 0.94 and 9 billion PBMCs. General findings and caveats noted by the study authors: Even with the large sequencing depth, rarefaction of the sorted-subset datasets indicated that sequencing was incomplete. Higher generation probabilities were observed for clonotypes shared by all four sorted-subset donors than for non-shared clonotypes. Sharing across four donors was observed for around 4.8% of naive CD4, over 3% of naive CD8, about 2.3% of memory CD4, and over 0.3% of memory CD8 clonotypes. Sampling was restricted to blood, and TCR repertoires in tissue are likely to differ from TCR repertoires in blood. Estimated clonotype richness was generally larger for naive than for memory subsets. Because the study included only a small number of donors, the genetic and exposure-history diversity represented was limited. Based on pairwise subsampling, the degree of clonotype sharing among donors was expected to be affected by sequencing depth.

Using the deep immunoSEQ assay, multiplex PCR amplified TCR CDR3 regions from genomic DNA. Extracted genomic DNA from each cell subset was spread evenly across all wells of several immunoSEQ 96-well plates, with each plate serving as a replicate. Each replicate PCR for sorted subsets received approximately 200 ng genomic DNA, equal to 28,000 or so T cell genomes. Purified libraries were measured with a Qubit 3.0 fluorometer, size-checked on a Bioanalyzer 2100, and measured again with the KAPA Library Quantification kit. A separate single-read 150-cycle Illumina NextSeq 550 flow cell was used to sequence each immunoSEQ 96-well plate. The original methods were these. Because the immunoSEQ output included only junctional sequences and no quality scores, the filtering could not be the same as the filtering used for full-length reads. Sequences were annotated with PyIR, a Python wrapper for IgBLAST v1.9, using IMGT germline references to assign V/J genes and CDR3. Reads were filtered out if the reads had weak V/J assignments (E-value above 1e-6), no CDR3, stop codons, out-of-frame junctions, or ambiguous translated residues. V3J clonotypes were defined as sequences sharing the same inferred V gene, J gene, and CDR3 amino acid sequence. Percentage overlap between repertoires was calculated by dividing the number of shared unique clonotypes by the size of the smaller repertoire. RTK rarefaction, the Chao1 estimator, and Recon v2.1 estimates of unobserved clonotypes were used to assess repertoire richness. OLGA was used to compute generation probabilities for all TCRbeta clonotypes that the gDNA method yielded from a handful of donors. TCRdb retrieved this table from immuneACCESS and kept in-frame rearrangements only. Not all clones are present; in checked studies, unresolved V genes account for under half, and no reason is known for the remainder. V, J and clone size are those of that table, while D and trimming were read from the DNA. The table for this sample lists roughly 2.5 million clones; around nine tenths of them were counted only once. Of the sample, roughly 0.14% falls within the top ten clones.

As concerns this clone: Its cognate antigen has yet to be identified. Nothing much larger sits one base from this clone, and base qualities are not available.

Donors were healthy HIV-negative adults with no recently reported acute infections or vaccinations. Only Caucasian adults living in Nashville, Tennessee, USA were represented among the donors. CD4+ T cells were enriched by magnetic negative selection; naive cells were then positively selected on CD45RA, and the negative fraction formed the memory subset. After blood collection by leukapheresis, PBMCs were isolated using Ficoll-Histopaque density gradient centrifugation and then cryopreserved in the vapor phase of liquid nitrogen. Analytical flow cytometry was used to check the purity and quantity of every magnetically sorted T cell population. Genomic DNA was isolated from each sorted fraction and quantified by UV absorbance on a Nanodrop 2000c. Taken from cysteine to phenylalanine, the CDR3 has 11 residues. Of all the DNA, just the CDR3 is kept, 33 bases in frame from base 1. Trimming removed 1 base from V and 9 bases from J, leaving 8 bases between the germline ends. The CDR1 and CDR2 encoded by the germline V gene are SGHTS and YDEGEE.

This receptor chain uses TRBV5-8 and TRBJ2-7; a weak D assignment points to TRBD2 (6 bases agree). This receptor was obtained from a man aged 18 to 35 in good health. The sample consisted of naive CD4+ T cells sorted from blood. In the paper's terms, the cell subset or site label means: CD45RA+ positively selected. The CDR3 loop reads CASSLWRGQYF. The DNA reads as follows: TGTGCCAGCAGCTTGTGGAGGGGGCAGTACTTC.